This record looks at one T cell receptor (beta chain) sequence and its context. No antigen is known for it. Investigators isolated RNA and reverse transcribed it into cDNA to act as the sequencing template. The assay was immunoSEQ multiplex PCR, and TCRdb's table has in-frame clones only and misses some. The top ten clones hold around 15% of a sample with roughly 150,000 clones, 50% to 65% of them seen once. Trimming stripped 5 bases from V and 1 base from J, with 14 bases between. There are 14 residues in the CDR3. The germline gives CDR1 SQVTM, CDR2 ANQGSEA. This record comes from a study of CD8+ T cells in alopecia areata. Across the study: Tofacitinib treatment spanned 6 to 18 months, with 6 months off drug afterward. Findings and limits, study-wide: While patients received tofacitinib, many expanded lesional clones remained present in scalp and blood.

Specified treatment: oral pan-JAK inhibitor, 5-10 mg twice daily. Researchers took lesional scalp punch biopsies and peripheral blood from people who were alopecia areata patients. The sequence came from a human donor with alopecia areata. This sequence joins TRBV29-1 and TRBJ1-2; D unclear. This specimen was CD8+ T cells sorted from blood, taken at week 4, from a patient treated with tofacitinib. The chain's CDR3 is CSVLYPQNNYGYTF. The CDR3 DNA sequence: TGCAGCGTTCTCTACCCACAGAATAACTATGGCTACACCTTC.